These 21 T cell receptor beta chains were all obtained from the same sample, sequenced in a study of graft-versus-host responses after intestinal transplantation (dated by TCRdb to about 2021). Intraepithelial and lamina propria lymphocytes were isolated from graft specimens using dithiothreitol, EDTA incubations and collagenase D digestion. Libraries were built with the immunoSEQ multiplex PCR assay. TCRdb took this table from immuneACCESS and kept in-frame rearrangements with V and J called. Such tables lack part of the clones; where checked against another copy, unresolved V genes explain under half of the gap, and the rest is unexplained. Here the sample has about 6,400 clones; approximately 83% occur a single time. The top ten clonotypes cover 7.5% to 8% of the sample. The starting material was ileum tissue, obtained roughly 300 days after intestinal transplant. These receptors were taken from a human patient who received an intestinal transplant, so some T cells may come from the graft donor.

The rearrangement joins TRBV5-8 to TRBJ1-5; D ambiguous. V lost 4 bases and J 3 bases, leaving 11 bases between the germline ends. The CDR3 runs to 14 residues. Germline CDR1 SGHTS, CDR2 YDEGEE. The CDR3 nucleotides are TGTGCCAGCAGCCCTAGGGAATTCAATCAGCCCCAGCATTTT. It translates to CASSPREFNQPQHF.

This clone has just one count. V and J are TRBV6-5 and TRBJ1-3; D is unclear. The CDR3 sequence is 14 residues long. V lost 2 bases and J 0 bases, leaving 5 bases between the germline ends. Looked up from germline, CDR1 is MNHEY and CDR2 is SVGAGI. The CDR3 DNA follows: TGTGCCAGCAGTTACGACAACTCTGGAAACACCATATATTTT. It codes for CASSYDNSGNTIYF.

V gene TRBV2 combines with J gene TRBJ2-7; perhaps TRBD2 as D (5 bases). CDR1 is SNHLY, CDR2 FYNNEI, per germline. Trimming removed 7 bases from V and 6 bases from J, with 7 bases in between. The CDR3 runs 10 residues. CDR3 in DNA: TGTGCCAGCATCGGGGTCGAGCAGTACTTC. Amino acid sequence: CASIGVEQYF.

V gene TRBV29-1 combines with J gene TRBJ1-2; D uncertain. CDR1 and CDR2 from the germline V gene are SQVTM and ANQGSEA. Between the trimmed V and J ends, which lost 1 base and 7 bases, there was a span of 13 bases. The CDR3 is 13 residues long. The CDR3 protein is CSVEGFSLTGYTF. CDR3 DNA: TGCAGCGTTGAAGGGTTCTCTCTTACTGGCTACACCTTC.

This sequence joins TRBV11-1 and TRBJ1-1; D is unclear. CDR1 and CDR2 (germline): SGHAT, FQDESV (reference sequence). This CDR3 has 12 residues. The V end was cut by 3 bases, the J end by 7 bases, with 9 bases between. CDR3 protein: CASSFTYGEAFF. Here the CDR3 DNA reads TGTGCCAGCAGCTTCACCTACGGTGAAGCTTTCTTT. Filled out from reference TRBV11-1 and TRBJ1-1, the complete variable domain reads EAEVAQSPRYKITEKSQAVAFWCDPISGHATLYWYRQILGQGPELLVQFQDESVVDDSQLPKDRFSAERLKGVDSTLKIQPAELGDSAMYLCASSFTYGEAFFGQGTRLTVV.

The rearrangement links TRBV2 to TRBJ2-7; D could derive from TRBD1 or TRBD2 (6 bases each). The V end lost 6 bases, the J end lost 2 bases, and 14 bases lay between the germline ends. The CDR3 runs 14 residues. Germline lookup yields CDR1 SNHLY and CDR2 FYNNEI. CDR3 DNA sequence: TGTGCCAGCAGGGGGGGCAGGGCCCCCTACGAGCAGTACTTC. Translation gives CASRGGRAPYEQYF.

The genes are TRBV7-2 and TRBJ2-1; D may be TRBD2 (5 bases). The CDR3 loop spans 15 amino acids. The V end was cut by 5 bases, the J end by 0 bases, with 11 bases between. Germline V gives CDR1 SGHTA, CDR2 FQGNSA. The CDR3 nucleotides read TGTGCCAGCAGCCCCGGGGTGAGCTCCTACAATGAGCAGTTCTTC. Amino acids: CASSPGVSSYNEQFF.

The CDR3 sequence is CASSPPTGNGYTF. CDR3 DNA sequence: TGTGCCAGCTCACCGCCTACAGGGAATGGCTACACCTTC. The chain employs TRBV18 and TRBJ1-2; D might be TRBD1 (6 bases). This CDR3 has 13 amino acids. The V gene's germline CDR1 is KGHSH and CDR2 LQKENI. V was cut by 3 bases and J by 6 bases, with 11 bases left in between.

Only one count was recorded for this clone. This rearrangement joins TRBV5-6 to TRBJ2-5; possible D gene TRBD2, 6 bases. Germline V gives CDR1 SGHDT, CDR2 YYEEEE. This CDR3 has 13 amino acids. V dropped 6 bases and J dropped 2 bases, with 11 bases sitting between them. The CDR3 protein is CASTAGVQETQYF. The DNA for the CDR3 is TGTGCCAGCACAGCGGGTGTTCAAGAGACCCAGTACTTC.

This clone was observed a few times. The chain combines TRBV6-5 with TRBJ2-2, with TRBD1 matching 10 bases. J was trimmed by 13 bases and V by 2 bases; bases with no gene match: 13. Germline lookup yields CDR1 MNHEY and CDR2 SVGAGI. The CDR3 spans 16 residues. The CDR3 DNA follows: TGTGCCAGCAGTTACCGGGACAGGGGTCGTCGGAAAGGGCTGTTTTTT. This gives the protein CASSYRDRGRRKGLFF.

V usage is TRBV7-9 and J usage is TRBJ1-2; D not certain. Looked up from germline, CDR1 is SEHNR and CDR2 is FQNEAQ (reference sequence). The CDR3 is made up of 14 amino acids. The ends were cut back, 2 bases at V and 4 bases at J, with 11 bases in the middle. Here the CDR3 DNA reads TGTGCCAGCAGCTTAAAGAGCGGACTCTATGGCTACACCTTC. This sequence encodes CASSLKSGLYGYTF.

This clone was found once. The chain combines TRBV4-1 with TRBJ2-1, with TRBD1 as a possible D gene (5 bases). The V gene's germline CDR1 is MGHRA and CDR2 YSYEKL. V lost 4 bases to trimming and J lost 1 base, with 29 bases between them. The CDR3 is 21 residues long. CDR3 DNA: TGCGCCAGCAGCCCCCTGGGGAACAGGCATGCCCCGGGTATTTCCTACAATGAGCAGTTCTTC. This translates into CASSPLGNRHAPGISYNEQFF.

CDR3 sequence (DNA): TGTGCCAGCAGCGTATCAGGGGGCGCGAGTGACTACGAGCAGTACTTC. Its protein product is CASSVSGGASDYEQYF. The chain employs TRBV9 and TRBJ2-7, with 8 nucleotides matching TRBD1. The CDR3 covers 16 residues. The V segment lost 1 base and the J segment 3 bases; nucleotides outside the gene matches: 9. The germline V gene has CDR1 SGDLS and CDR2 YYNGEE.

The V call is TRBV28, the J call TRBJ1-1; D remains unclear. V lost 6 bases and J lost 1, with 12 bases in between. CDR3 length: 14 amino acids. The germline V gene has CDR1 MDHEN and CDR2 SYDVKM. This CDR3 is CASSGQDGNTEAFF. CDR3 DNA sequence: TGTGCCAGCAGCGGGCAGGATGGGAACACTGAAGCTTTCTTT. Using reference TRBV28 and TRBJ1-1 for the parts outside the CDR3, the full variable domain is DVKVTQSSRYLVKRTGEKVFLECVQDMDHENMFWYRQDPGLGLRLIYFSYDVKMKEKGDIPEGYSVSREKKERFSLILESASTNQTSMYLCASSGQDGNTEAFFGQGTRLTVV.

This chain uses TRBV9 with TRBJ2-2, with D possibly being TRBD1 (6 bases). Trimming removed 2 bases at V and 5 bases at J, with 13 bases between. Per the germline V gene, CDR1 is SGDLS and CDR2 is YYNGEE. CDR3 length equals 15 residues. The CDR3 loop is CASSVAGAPTGELFF. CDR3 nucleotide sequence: TGTGCCAGCAGCGTGGCAGGGGCGCCGACCGGGGAGCTGTTTTTT.

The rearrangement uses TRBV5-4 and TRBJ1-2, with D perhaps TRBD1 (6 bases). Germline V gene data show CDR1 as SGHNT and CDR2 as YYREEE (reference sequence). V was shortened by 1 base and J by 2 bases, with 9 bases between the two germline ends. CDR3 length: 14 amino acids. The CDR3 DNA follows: TGTGCCAGCAGCTTGAGGGGGGCGAACTATGGCTACACCTTC. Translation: CASSLRGANYGYTF.

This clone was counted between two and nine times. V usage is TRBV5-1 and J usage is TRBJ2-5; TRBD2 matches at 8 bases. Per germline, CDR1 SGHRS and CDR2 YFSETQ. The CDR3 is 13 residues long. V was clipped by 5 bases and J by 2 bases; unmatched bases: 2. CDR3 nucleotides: TGCGCCAGCAGGACTAGCGTTCAAGAGACCCAGTACTTC. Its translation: CASRTSVQETQYF.

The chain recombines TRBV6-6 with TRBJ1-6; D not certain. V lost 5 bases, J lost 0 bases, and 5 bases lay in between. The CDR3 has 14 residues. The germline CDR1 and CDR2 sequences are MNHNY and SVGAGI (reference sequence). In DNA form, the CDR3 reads TGTGCCAGCAGTGACACCTCCTATAATTCACCCCTCCACTTT. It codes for CASSDTSYNSPLHF.

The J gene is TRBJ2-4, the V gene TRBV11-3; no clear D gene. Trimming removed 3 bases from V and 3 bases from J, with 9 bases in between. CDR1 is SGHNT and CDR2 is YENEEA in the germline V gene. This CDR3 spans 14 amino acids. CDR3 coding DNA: TGTGCCAGCAGCTTCGACGTTGGCAAAAACATTCAGTACTTC. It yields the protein CASSFDVGKNIQYF.

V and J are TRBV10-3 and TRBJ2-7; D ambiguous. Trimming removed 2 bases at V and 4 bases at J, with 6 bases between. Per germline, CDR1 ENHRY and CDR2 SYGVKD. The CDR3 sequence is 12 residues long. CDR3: CAISETNYEQYF. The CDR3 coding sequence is TGTGCCATCAGTGAGACGAATTACGAGCAGTACTTC.

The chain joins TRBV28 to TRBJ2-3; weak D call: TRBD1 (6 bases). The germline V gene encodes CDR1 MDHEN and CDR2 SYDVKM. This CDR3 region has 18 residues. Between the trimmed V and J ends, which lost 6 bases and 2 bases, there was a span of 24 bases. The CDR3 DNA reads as TGTGCCAGCAGCTTCCCTTCCGGGACACCGACCTACACAGATACGCAGTATTTT. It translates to CASSFPSGTPTYTDTQYF.